The sequence of this T cell receptor (beta chain) was determined in a study of neoadjuvant anti-PD-1 for oral cavity cancer. Trimming pared 0 bases from V and 3 bases from J, leaving 10 bases between. The CDR3 covers 14 residues. CDR1 and CDR2 from the germline V gene are SGHRS and YFSETQ. As for time point: after neoadjuvant nivolumab, at surgical resection. Sequencing used immunoSEQ multiplex PCR; TCRdb keeps in-frame clones, though not all of them. The profile shows just under 70,000 clones, 80% to 90% of them singletons. The source was PBMCs, collected after nivolumab (anti-PD-1) treatment. This TCR was recovered from a person between 40 and 85 years old with oral cavity squamous cell carcinoma. The chain has TRBV5-1 and TRBJ2-7; the D gene is possibly TRBD2 (5 bases). CDR3 in amino acids: CASSLGGQDYEQYF. The CDR3 DNA follows: TGCGCCAGCAGCTTGGGAGGGCAGGACTACGAGCAGTACTTC.